The present T cell receptor (beta chain) was sequenced within a study of cytomegalovirus exposure and HLA in healthy donors. Study-wide findings and caveats: In vitro assays verified that three CMV-associated chains recognized CMV antigens specifically. Per published reports, the classifier diagnosed cytomegalovirus status with high specificity and sensitivity. Subsequent analysis found a tendency for first-cohort TCR clusters to co-occur within the 120 or so validation repertoires.

The approximately 130-subject validation cohort, separate from the 666-subject first cohort, included the donors. Method: immunoSEQ multiplex PCR; TCRdb's copy keeps in-frame clones and lacks some. This sample yields under 140,000 clones, of which roughly nine tenths are seen a single time; under 2% belongs to the top ten. Points on this clone: What it recognizes is unknown.

What was sequenced was PBMCs. This receptor was taken from a woman between 18 and 29 years old in good health and CMV-seronegative.

CDR3 sequence (DNA): TGTGCCAGCAGCTTAGGATGGGGACAGGGGTTAAGCGGCTATGGCTACACCTTC. Translated, it gives CASSLGWGQGLSGYGYTF. The V gene is TRBV7-2, the J gene TRBJ1-2, with 10 bases aligning to TRBD1. Germline trimming cut 1 base from V and 4 bases from J; bases unmatched to any gene: 12. Per the germline V gene, CDR1 is SGHTA and CDR2 is FQGNSA. The CDR3 is 18 residues long.